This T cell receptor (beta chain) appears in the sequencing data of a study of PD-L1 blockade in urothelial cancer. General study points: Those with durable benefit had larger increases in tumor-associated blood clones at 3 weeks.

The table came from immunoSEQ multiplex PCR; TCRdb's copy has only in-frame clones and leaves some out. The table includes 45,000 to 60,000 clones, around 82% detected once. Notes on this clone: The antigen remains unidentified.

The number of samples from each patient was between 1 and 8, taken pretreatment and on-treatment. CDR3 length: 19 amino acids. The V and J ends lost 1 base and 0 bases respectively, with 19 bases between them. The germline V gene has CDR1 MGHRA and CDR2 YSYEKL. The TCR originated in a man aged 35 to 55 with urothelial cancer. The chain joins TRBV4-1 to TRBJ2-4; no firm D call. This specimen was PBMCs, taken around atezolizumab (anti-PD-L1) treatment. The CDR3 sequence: CASSQVPWWVAVAKNIQYF. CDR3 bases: TGCGCCAGCAGCCAAGTACCCTGGTGGGTAGCAGTAGCCAAAAACATTCAGTACTTC.